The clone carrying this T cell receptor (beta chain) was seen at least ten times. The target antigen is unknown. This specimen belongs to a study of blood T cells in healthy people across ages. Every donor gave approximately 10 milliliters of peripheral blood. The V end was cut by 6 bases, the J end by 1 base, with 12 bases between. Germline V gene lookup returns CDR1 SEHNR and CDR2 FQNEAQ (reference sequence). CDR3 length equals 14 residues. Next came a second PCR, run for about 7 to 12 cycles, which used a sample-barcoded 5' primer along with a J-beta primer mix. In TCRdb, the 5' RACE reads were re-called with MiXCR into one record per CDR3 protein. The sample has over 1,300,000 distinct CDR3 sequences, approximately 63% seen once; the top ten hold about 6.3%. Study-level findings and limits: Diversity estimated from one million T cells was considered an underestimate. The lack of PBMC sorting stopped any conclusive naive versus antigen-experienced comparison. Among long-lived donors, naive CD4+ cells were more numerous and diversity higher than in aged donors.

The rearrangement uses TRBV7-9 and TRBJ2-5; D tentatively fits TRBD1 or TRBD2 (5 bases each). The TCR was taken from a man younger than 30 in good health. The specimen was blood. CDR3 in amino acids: CASSLSGTQETQYF. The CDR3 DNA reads TGTGCCAGCAGTTTATCTGGGACCCAAGAGACCCAGTACTTC. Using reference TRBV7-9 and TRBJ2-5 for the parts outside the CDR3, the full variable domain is DTGVSQNPRHKITKRGQNVTFRCDPISEHNRLYWYRQTLGQGPEFLTYFQNEAQLEKSRLLSDRFSAERPKGSFSTLEIQRTEQGDSAMYLCASSLSGTQETQYFGPGTRLLVL.